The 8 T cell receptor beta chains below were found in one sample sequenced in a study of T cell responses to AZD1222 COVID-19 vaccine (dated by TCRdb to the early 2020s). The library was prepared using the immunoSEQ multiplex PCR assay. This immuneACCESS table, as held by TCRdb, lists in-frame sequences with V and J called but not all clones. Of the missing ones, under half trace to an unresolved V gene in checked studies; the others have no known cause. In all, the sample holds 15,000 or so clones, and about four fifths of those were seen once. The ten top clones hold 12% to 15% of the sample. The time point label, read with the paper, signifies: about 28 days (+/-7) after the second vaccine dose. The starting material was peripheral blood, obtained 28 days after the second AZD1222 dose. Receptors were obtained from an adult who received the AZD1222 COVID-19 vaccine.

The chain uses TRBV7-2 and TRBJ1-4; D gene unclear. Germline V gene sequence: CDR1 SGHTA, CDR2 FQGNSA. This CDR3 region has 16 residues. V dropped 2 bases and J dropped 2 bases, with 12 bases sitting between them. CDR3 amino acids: CASSLRLVGTNEKLFF. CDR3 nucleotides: TGTGCCAGCAGCTTAAGGCTCGTCGGGACTAATGAAAAACTGTTTTTT.

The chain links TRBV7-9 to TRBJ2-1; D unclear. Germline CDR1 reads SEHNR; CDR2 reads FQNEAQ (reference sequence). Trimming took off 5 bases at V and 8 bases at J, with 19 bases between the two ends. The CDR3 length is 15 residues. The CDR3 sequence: CASSPFASRWDEQFF. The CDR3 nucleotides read TGTGCCAGCAGCCCTTTTGCCTCCCGGTGGGATGAGCAGTTCTTC.

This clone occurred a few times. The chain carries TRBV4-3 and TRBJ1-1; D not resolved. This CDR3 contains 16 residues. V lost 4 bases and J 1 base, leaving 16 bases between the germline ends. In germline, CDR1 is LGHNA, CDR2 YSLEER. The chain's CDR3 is CASSRQAGAPNTEAFF. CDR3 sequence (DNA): TGCGCCAGCAGCCGTCAGGCTGGAGCGCCGAACACTGAAGCTTTCTTT.

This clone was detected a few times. The CDR3 sequence: CASRGSGEGGGAEQYF. The CDR3 DNA follows: TGTGCCAGCAGGGGCTCGGGGGAAGGGGGAGGAGCCGAGCAGTACTTC. V and J are TRBV21-1 and TRBJ2-7. TRBV21-1 is given as a pseudogene. This CDR3 comprises 16 residues.

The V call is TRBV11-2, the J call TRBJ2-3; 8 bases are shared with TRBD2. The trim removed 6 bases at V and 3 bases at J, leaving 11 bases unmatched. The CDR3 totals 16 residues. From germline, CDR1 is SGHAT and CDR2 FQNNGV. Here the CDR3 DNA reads TGTGCCAGCAGGTTCCCCCGGCGGGGGGCGACAGATACGCAGTATTTT. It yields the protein CASRFPRRGATDTQYF.

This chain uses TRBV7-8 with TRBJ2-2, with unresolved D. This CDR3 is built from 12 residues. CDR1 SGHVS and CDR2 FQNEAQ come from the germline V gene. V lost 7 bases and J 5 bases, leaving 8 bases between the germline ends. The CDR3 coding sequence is TGTGCCAGCACTTTAGGGACCGGGGAGCTGTTTTTT. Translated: CASTLGTGELFF.

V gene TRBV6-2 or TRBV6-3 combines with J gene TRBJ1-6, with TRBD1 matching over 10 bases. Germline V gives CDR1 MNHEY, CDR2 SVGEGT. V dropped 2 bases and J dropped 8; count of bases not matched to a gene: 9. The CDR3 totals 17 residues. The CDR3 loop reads CASSYPRTGGLDSPLHF. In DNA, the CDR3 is TGTGCCAGCAGTTACCCCCGGACAGGGGGTCTCGATTCACCCCTCCACTTT.

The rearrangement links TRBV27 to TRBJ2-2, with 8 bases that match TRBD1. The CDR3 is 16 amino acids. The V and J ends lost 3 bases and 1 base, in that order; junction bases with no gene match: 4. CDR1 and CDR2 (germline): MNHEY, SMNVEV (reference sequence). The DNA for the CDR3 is TGTGCCAGCAGTTTTTTCAGGGGGCAGAACACCGGGGAGCTGTTTTTT. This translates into CASSFFRGQNTGELFF.